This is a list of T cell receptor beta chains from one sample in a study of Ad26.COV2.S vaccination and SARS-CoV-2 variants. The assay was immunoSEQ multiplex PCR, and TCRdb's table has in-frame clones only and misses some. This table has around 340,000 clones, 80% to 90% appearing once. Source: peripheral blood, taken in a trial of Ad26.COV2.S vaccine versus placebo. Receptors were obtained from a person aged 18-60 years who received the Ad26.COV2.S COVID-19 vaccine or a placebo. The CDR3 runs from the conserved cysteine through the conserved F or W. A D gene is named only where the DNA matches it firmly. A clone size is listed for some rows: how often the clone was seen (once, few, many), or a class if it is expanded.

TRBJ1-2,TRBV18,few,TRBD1,TGTGCCAGCTCACCAGGGACAGGAGTTAATAACTATGGCTACACCTTC,CASSPGTGVNNYGYTF
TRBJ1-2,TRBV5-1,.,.,TGCGCCAGCAGCTATGGCGACCAGGGCGGCTACACCTTC,CASSYGDQGGYTF
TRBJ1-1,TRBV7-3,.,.,TGTGCCAGCAGCTTATCTGAGAACACTGAAGCTTTCTTT,CASSLSENTEAFF
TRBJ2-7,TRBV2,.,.,TGTGCCAGCACGCGAACGGGAGTCCACGAGCAGTACTTC,CASTRTGVHEQYF
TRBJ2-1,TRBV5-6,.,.,TGTGCCAGCAGCTTGGACTACTCCTACAATGAGCAGTTCTTC,CASSLDYSYNEQFF
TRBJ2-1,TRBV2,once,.,TGTGCCAGCAGTGAAGGCCCCACATTCAATGAGCAGTTCTTC,CASSEGPTFNEQFF
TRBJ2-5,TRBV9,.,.,TGTGCCAGCAGCGTAGCCGGGACTCAAGAGACCCAGTACTTC,CASSVAGTQETQYF
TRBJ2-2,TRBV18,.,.,TGTGCCAGCTCACCCAGACTGACCTCGTTAAACACCGGGGAGCTGTTTTTT,CASSPRLTSLNTGELFF
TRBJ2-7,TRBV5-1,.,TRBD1,TGCGCCACCAAATCCGGGACAGGGTCAGGCGAGCAGTACTTC,CATKSGTGSGEQYF
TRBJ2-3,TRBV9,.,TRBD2,TGTGCCAGCAGCGTGACTAGCGGGCCTGTAACAGATACGCAGTATTTT,CASSVTSGPVTDTQYF
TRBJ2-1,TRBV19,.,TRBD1,TGTGCCAGTAGTCCAAGGACAGGGGCCACCTACAATGAGCAGTTCTTC,CASSPRTGATYNEQFF
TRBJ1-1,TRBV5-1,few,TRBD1,TGCGCCAGCACTACAGGGGGCGCAACTGACACTGAAGCTTTCTTT,CASTTGGATDTEAFF
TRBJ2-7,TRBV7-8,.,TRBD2,TGTGCCAGCAGCGAGGGACTAGCCGATACCTACGAGCAGTACTTC,CASSEGLADTYEQYF
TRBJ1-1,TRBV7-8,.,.,TGTGCCAGCAGCTTAGGTGGACACACTGAAGCTTTCTTT,CASSLGGHTEAFF
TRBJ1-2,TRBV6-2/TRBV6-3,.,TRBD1,TGTGCCAGCAGTTATACGGGACAGGGGAGTTATGGCTACACCTTC,CASSYTGQGSYGYTF
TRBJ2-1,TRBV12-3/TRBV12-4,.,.,TGTGCCAGCAGTTTAGGGGGGCATGAGCAGTTCTTC,CASSLGGHEQFF
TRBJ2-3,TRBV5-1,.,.,TGCGCCAGCAGCTTGGTTGGGACCACAGATACGCAGTATTTT,CASSLVGTTDTQYF
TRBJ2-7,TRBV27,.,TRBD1,TGTGCCAGCAGTTACGGGACAGGGTTTTACGAGCAGTACTTC,CASSYGTGFYEQYF
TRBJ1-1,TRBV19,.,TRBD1,TGTGCCAGTAACAGGGGGCGCGAAGGGGACACTGAAGCTTTCTTT,CASNRGREGDTEAFF
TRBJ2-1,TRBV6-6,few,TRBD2,TGTGCCAGCAGAAAGGGACTAGCAGCCCCCTACAATGAGCAGTTCTTC,CASRKGLAAPYNEQFF
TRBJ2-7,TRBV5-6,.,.,TGTGCCAGCAGCTTGAGTCAACTGGGAGTCTCCTACGAGCAGTACTTC,CASSLSQLGVSYEQYF
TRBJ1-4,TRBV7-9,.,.,TGTGCCAGCAGCTTAGGGGGGACTAATGAAAAACTGTTTTTT,CASSLGGTNEKLFF
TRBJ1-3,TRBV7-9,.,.,TGTGCCAGCGGTTTACGGGGTACTGGAAACACCATATATTTT,CASGLRGTGNTIYF
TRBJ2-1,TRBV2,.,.,TGTGCCAGCAGAACAACCTACAATGAGCAGTTCTTC,CASRTTYNEQFF
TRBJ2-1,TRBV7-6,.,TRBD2,TGTGCCAGCAGCTTAGGGGGTCTAGCGGGAGTCGATGAGCAGTTCTTC,CASSLGGLAGVDEQFF
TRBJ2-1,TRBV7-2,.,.,TGTGCCAGCAGCTTAGTGGCGGATTCCTACAATGAGCAGTTCTTC,CASSLVADSYNEQFF
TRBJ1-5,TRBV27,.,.,TGTGCCAGCAGTCCCCGACGAAGGGCTATAAATCAGCCCCAGCATTTT,CASSPRRRAINQPQHF
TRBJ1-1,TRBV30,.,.,TGTGCCTGGAGTTCGGGGAACACTGAAGCTTTCTTT,CAWSSGNTEAFF
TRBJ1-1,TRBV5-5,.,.,TGTGCCAGCAGCCAAAGAAACACTGAAGCTTTCTTT,CASSQRNTEAFF
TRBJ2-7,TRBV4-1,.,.,TGCGCCAGCAGCCACCCCATGGACAGATCAAACTACGAGCAGTACTTC,CASSHPMDRSNYEQYF
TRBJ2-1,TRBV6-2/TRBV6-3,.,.,TGTGCCAGCAGTCCCCGGGTAGCCCGCTCCTACAATGAGCAGTTCTTC,CASSPRVARSYNEQFF
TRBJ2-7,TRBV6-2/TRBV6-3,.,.,TGTGCCAGCAGTTATAGGGCCGAGCAGTACTTC,CASSYRAEQYF
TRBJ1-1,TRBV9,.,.,TGTGCCAGCAGCGTAGCTACGGGGAACACTGAAGCTTTCTTT,CASSVATGNTEAFF
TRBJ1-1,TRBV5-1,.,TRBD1,TGCGCCAGCAGCGGCCAACTAGACAGGGACACTGAAGCTTTCTTT,CASSGQLDRDTEAFF
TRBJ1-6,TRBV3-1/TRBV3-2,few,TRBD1,TGTGCCAGCAGCCAAAGGGACAGGGGGGAACCCCTCCACTTT,CASSQRDRGEPLHF
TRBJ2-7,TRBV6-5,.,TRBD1,TGTGCCAGCAGTTACGACAGGGGAGAGACCTACGAGCAGTACTTC,CASSYDRGETYEQYF
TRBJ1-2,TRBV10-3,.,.,TGTGCCACCGGGGGTCAGGTTTCTGCTAACTATGGCTACACCTTC,CATGGQVSANYGYTF
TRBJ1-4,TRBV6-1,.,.,TGTGCCAGCAGTGAAGCCCCCGGACGGAGCCCTAATGAAAAACTGTTTTTT,CASSEAPGRSPNEKLFF
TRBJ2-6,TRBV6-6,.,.,TGTGCCAGCAGTCCAGACAGCCGGAGCTCTGGGGCCAACGTCCTGACTTTC,CASSPDSRSSGANVLTF
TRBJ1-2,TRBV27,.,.,TGTGCCAGCAGTTTAACCAGGCAGGGAGAGTATGGCTACACCTTC,CASSLTRQGEYGYTF
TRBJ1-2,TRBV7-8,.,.,TGTGCCAGCAGTCCGGACGGGAACTATGGCTACACCTTC,CASSPDGNYGYTF